This is a list of T cell receptor beta chains from one sample in a study of blood T cells in healthy people across ages. TCRdb used MiXCR to reprocess the 5' RACE reads, holding one entry per CDR3 protein. The data contain over 1.5 million distinct CDR3 sequences, less than 50% of them singletons. The sequencing sample was made of blood. The receptors were sampled from a woman aged 40 to 50 in good health. CDR3s include the opening cysteine and the closing phenylalanine or tryptophan. A D gene is named only where the DNA matches it firmly. Not all rows give a size; the values are once, few, many and, for expanded clones, a class.

V	size	J	D	CDR3	DNA
TRBV20-1	NA	TRBJ2-1	NA	CSAPGPRFDNEQFF	TGCAGTGCTCCTGGGCCTAGATTCGACAATGAGCAGTTCTTC
TRBV9	few	TRBJ2-1	NA	CASSVEGDLNEQFF	TGTGCCAGCAGCGTAGAGGGGGATCTGAATGAGCAGTTCTTC
TRBV12-3/TRBV12-4	NA	TRBJ2-7	NA	CASSPSRDPKGNEQYF	TGTGCCAGCAGTCCCTCCCGGGACCCTAAGGGCAACGAGCAGTACTTC
TRBV6-2/TRBV6-3	NA	TRBJ2-1	TRBD2	CASSHPSTSGGRNEQFF	TGTGCCAGCAGTCACCCTTCGACTAGCGGAGGGCGTAATGAGCAGTTCTTC
TRBV13	NA	TRBJ1-6	NA	CASSLPKSPLHF	TGTGCCAGCAGCTTACCAAAGTCACCCCTCCACTTT
TRBV15	few	TRBJ2-5	TRBD1	CATSSFDRVGETQYF	TGTGCCACCAGCAGTTTCGACAGGGTAGGGGAGACCCAGTACTTC
TRBV6-1	NA	TRBJ1-2	TRBD1	CASSEAGTGGIYGYTF	TGTGCCAGCAGTGAAGCCGGGACAGGGGGCATCTATGGCTACACCTTC
TRBV6-6	NA	TRBJ2-1	TRBD2	CASSYSMGAGGHNEQFF	TGTGCCAGCAGTTACTCCATGGGAGCGGGGGGTCACAATGAGCAGTTCTTC
TRBV14	NA	TRBJ1-2	NA	CASSQEGARYGYTF	TGTGCCAGCAGCCAAGAGGGGGCCCGCTATGGCTACACCTTC
TRBV2	NA	TRBJ2-1	TRBD2	CASSEDRLAGENEQFF	TGTGCCAGCAGTGAAGATCGTCTAGCGGGGGAGAATGAGCAGTTCTTC